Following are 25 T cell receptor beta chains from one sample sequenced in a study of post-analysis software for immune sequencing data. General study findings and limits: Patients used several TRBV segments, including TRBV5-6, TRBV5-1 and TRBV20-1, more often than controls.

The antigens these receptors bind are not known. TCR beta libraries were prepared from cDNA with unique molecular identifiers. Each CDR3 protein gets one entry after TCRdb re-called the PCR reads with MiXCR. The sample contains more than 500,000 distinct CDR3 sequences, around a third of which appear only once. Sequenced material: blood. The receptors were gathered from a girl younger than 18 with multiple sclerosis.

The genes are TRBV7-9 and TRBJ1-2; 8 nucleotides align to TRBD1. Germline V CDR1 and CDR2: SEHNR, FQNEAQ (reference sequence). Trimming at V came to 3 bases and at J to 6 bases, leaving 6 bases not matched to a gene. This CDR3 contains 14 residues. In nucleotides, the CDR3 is TGTGCCAGCAGCTTCCGGGACAGGAGCGATGGCTACACCTTC. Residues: CASSFRDRSDGYTF.

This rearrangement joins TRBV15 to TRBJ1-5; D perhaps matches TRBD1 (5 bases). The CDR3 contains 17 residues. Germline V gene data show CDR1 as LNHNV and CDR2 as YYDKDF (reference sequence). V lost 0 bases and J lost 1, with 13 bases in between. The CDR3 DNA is TGTGCCACCAGCAGAGAATCCGGGGCCTTAAGCAATCAGCCCCAGCATTTT. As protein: CATSRESGALSNQPQHF.

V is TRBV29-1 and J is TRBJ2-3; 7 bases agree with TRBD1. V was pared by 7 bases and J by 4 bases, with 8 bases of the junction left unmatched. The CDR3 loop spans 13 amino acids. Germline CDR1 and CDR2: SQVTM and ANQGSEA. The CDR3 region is CSADRVGADTQYF. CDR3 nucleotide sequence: TGCAGCGCCGACAGGGTAGGGGCAGATACGCAGTATTTT.

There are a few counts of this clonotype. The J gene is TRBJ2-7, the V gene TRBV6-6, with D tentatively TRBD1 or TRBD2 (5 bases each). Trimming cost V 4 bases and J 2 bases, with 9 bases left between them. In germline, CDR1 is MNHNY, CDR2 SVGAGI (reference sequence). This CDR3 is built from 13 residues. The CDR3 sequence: CASSSLGAYEQYF. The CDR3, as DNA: TGTGCCAGCAGTTCCTTGGGGGCCTACGAGCAGTACTTC.

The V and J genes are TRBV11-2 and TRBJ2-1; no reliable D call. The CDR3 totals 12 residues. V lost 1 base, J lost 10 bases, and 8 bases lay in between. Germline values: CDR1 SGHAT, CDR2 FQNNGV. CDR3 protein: CASSLGSPEQFF. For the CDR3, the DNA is TGTGCCAGCAGCTTAGGGTCCCCGGAGCAGTTCTTC.

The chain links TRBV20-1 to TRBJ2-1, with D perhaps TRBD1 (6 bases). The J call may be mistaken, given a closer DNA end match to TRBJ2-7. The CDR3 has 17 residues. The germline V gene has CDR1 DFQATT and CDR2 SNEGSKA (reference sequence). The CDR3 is CSAREGGRHPIYNEQYF. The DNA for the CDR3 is TGCAGTGCTAGAGAAGGGGGACGACACCCCATCTACAATGAGCAGTACTTC.

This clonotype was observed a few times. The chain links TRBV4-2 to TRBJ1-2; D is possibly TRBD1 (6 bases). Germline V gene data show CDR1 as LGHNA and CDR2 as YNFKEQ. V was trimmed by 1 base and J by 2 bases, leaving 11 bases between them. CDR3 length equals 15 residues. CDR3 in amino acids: CASSQGGQGNYGYTF. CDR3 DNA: TGTGCCAGCAGCCAAGGGGGGCAGGGCAACTATGGCTACACCTTC.

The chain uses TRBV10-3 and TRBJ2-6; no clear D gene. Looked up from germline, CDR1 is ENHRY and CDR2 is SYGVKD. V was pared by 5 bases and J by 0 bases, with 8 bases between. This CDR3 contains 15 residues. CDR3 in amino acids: CAISKANSGANVLTF. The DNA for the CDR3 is TGTGCCATCAGTAAGGCGAACTCTGGGGCCAACGTCCTGACTTTC.

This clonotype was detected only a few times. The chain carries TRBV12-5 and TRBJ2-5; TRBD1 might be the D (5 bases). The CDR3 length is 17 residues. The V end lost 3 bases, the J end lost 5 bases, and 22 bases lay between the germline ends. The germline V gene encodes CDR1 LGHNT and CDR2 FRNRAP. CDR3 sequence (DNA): TGTGCTAGTGGTTTCTCGACGTCTGACAGCTACCTGGAGACCCAGTACTTC. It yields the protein CASGFSTSDSYLETQYF.

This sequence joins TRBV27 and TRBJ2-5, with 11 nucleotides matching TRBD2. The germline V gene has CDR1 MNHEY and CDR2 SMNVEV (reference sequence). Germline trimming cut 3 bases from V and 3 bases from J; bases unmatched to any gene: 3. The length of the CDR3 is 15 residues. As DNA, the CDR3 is TGTGCCAGCAGTTTGCTAGCGGGGGGAAAAGAGACCCAGTACTTC. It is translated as CASSLLAGGKETQYF.

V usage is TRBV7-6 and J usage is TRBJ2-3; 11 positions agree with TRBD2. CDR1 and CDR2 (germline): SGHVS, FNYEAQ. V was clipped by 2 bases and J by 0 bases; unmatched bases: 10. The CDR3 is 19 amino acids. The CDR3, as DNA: TGTGCCAGCAGCTTAAGCCTAGCGGGGGGCCTTACAAGCACAGATACGCAGTATTTT. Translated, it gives CASSLSLAGGLTSTDTQYF.

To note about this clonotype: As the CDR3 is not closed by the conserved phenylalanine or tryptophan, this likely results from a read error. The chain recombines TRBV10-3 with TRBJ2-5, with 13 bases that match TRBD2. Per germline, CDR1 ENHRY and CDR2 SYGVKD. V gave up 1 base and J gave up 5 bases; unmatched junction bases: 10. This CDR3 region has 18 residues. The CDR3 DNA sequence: TGTGCCATCAGTGAGTTAAGACTAGCGGGGGGCCGGGCGGAGACCCAGTACTCC. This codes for CAISELRLAGGRAETQYS.

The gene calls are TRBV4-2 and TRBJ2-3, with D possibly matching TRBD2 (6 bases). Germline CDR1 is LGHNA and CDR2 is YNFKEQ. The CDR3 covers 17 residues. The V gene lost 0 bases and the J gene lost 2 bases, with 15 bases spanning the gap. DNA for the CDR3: TGTGCCAGCAGCCAAGACGGGACTGATCAAATCACAGATACGCAGTATTTT. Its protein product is CASSQDGTDQITDTQYF.

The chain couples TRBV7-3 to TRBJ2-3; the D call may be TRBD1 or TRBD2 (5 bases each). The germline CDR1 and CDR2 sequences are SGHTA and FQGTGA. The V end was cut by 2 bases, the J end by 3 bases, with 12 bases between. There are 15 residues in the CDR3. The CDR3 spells CASSLVRGETDTQYF. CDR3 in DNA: TGTGCCAGCAGCTTAGTTCGGGGCGAGACAGATACGCAGTATTTT.

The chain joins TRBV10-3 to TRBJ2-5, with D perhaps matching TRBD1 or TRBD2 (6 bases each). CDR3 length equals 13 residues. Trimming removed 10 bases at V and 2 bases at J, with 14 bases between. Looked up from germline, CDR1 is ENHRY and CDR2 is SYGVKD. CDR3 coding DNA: TGTGCCACCCGTCCGGGGGCACAAGAGACCCAGTACTTC. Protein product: CATRPGAQETQYF.

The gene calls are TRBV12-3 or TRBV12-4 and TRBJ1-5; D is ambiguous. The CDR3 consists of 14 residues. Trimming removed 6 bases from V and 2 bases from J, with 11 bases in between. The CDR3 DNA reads TGTGCCAGCAGGGGCCCGGGCGGCAATCAGCCCCAGCATTTT. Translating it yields CASRGPGGNQPQHF.

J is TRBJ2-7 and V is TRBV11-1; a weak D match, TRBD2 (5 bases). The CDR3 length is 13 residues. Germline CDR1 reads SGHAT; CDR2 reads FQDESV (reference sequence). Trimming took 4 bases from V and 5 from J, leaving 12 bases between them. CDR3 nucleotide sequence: TGTGCCAGCAGCTGGACTCGCGACAACGAGCAGTACTTC. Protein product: CASSWTRDNEQYF.

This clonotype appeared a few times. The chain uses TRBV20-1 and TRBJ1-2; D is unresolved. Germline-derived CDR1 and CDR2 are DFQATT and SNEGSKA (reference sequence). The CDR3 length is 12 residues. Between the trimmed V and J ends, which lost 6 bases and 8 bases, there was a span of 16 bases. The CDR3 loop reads CSATGFTSGYTF. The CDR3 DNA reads TGCAGTGCGACCGGGTTTACCTCCGGCTACACCTTC.

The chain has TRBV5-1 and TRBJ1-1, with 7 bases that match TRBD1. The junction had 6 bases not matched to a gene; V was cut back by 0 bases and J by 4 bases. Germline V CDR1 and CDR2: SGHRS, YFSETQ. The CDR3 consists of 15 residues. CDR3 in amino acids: CASSLDGQGGTEAFF. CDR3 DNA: TGCGCCAGCAGCTTGGATGGGCAGGGGGGCACTGAAGCTTTCTTT.

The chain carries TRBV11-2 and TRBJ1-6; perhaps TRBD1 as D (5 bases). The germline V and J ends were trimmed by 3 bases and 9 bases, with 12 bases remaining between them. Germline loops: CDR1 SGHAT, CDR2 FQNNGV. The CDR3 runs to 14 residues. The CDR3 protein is CASSLQGGSSPLHF. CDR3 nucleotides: TGTGCCAGCAGCTTGCAGGGTGGGAGTTCACCCCTCCACTTT.

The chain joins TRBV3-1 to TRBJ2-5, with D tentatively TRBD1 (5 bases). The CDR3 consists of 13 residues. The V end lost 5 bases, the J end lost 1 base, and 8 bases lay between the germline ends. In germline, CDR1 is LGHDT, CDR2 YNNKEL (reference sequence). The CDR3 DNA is TGTGCCAGCAGCGGGGCCCTCCAAGAGACCCAGTACTTC. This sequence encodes CASSGALQETQYF.

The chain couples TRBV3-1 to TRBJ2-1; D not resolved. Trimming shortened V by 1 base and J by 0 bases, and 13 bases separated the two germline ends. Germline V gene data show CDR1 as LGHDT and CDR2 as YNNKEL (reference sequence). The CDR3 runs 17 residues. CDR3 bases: TGTGCCAGCAGCCAAGTAAGGCCCAATCCCTCCTACAATGAGCAGTTCTTC. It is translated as CASSQVRPNPSYNEQFF.

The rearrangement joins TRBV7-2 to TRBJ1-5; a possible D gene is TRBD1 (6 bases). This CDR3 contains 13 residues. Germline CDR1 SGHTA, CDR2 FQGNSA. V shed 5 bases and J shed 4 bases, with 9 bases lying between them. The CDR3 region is CASSAQGNQPQHF. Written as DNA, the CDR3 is TGTGCCAGCAGCGCACAGGGTAATCAGCCCCAGCATTTT. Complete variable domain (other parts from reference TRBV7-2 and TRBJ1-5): GAGVSQSPSNKVTEKGKDVELRCDPISGHTALYWYRQSLGQGLEFLIYFQGNSAPDKSGLPSDRFSAERTGGSVSTLTIQRTQQEDSAVYLCASSAQGNQPQHFGDGTRLSIL.

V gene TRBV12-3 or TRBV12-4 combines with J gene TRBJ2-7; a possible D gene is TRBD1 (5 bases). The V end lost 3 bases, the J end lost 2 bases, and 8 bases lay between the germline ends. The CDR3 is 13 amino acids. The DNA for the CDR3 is TGTGCCAGCAGTTTGAAACAGGCCTACGAGCAGTACTTC. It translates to CASSLKQAYEQYF.

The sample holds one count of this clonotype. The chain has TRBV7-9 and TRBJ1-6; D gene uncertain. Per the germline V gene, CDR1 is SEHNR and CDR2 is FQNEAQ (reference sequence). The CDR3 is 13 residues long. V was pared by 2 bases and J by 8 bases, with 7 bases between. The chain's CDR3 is CASSLLRDSPLHF. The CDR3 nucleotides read TGTGCCAGCAGCTTACTTCGGGATTCACCCCTCCACTTT. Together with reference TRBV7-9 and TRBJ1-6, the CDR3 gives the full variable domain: DTGVSQNPRHKITKRGQNVTFRCDPISEHNRLYWYRQTLGQGPEFLTYFQNEAQLEKSRLLSDRFSAERPKGSFSTLEIQRTEQGDSAMYLCASSLLRDSPLHFGNGTRLTVT.